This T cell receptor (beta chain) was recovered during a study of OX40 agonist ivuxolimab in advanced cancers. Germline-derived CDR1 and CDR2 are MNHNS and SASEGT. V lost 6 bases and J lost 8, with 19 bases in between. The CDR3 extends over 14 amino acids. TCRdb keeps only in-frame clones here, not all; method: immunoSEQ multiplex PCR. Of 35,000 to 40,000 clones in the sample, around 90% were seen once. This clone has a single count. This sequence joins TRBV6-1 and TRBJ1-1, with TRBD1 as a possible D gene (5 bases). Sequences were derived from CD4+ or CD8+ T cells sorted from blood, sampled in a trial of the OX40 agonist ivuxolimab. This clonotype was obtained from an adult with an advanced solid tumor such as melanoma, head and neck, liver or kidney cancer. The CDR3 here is CASRHTEGLIEAFF. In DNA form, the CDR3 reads TGTGCCAGCAGGCACACGGAGGGGCTAATCGAAGCTTTCTTT.